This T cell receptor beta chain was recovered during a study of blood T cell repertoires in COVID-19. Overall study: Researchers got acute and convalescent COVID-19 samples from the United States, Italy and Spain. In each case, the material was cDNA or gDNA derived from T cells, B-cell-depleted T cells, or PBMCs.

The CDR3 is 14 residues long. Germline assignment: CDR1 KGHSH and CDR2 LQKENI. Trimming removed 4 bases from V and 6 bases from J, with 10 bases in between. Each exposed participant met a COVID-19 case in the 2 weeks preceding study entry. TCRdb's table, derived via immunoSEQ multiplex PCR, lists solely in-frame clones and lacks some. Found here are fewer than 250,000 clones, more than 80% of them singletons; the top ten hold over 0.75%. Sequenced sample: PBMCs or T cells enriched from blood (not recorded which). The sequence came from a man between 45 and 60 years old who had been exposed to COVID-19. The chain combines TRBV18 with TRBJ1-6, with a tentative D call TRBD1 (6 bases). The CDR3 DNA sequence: TGTGCCAGCTCACGTGGGACAAGTAATTCACCCCTCCACTTT. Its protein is CASSRGTSNSPLHF. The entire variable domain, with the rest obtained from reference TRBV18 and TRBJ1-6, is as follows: NAGVMQNPRHLVRRRGQEARLRCSPMKGHSHVYWYRQLPEEGLKFMVYLQKENIIDESGMPKERFSAEFPKEGPSILRIQQVVRGDSAAYFCASSRGTSNSPLHFGNGTRLTVT.